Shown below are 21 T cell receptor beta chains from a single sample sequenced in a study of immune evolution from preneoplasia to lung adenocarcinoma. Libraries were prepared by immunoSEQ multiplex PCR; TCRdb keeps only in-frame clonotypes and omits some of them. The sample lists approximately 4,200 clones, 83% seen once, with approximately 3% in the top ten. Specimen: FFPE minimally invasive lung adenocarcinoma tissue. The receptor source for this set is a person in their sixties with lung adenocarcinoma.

The CDR3 DNA sequence: TGCGCCAGCAGCGCAATCGTGGACAATGAGCAGTTCTTC. This gives the protein CASSAIVDNEQFF. V gene TRBV5-1 combines with J gene TRBJ2-1; no firm D call. The CDR3 runs 13 residues. Germline CDR1 reads SGHRS; CDR2 reads YFSETQ. Trimming removed 4 bases at V and 5 bases at J, with 10 bases between.

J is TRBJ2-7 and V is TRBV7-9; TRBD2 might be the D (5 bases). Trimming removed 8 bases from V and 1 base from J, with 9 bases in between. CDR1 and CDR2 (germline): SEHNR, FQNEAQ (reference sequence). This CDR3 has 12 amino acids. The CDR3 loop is CASEGSSYEQYF. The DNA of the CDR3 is TGTGCCAGCGAGGGATCTTCCTACGAGCAGTACTTC.

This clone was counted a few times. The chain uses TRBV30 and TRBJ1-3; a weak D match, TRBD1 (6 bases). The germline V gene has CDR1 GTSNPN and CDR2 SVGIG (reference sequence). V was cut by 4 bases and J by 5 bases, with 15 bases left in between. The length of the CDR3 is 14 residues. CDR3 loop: CAWTGGPGRNTIYF. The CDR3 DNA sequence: TGTGCCTGGACTGGGGGCCCGGGAAGAAACACCATATATTTT.

DNA for the CDR3: TGTGCCAGTAGTAGAGGGCAGAAAAAGAATCAGCCCCAGCATTTT. Protein product: CASSRGQKKNQPQHF. The chain carries TRBV19 and TRBJ1-5; unclear D gene. V was clipped by 4 bases and J by 4 bases, with 14 bases between them. From germline, CDR1 is LNHDA and CDR2 SQIVND (reference sequence). The CDR3 is 15 residues long.

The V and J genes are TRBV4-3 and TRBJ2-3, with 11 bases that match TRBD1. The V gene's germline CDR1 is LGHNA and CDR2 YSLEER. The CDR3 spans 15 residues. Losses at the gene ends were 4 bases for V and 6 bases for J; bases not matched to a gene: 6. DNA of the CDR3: TGCGCCAGCAGCCTGGGACAGGGGGGGAGGGATACGCAGTATTTT. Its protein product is CASSLGQGGRDTQYF.

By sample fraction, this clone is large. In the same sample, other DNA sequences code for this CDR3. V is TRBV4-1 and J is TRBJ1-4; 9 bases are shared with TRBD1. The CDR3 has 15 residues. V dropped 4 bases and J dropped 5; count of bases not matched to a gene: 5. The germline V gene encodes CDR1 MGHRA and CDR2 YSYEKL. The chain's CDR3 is CASSPQTGGNEKLFF. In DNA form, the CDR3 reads TGCGCCAGCAGCCCACAGACAGGGGGGAATGAAAAACTGTTTTTT.

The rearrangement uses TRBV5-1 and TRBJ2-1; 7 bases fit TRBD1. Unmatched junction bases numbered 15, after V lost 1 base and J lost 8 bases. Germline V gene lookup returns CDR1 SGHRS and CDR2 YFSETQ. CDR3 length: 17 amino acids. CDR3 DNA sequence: TGCGCCAGCAGCTTGTCCCCACCAGGGGGATTGTTCGATGAGCAGTTCTTC. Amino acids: CASSLSPPGGLFDEQFF.

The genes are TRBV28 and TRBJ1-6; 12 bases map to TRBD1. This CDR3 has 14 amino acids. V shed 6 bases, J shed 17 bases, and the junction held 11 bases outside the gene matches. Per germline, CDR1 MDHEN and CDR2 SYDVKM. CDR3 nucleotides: TGTGCCAGCAGACTGGGGACAGGGGGCGAAGGAATCCACTTT. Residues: CASRLGTGGEGIHF. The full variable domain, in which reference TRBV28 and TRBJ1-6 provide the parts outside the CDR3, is DVKVTQSSRYLVKRTGEKVFLECVQDMDHENMFWYRQDPGLGLRLIYFSYDVKMKEKGDIPEGYSVSREKKERFSLILESASTNQTSMYLCASRLGTGGEGIHFGNGTRLTVT.

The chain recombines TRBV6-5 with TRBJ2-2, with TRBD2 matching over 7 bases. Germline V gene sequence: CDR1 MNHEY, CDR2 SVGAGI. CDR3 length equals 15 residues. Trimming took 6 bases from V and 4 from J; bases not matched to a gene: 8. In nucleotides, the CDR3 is TGTGCCAGCAGGGAAAAGTGGGGGGGCACCGGGGAGCTGTTTTTT. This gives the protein CASREKWGGTGELFF.

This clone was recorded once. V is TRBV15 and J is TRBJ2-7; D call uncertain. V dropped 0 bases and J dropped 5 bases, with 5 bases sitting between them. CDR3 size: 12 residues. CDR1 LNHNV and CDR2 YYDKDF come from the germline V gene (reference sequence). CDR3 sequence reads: CATSRDQHEQYF. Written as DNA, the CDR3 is TGTGCCACCAGCAGAGATCAGCACGAGCAGTACTTC.

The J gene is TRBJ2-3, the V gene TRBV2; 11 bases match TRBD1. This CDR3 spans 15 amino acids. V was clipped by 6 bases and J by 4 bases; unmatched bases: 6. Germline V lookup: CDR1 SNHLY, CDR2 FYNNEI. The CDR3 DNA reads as TGTGCCAGCAGAACGGGACAGGGGGTTTCAGATACGCAGTATTTT. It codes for CASRTGQGVSDTQYF.

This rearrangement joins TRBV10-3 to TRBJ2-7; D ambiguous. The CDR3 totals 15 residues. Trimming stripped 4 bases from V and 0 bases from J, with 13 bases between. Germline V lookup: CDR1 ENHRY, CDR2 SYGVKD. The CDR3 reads CAISAPSANSYEQYF. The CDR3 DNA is TGTGCCATCAGTGCACCCAGCGCCAACTCCTACGAGCAGTACTTC.

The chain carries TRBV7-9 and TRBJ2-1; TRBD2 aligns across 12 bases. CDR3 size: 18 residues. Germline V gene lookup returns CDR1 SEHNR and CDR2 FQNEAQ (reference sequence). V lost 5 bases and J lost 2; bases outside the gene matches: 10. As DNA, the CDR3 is TGTGCCAGCAGCCAGACTAGCGGGAGAACAAAGGCCTACAATGAGCAGTTCTTC. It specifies CASSQTSGRTKAYNEQFF.

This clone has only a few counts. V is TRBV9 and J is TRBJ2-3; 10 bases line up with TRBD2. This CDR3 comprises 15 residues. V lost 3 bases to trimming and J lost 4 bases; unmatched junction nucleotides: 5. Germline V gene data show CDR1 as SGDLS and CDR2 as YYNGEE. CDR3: CASSALAGGADTQYF. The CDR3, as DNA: TGTGCCAGCAGCGCCTTAGCGGGAGGCGCAGATACGCAGTATTTT. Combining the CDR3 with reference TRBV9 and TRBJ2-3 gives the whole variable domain DSGVTQTPKHLITATGQRVTLRCSPRSGDLSVYWYQQSLDQGLQFLIQYYNGEERAKGNILERFSAQQFPDLHSELNLSSLELGDSALYFCASSALAGGADTQYFGPGTRLTVL.

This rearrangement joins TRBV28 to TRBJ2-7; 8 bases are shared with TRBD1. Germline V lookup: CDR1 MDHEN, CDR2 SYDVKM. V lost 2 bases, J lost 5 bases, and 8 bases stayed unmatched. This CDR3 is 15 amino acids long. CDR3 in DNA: TGTGCCAGCAGTTTAGAGACAGGGGTTCGCGACGAGCAGTACTTC. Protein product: CASSLETGVRDEQYF. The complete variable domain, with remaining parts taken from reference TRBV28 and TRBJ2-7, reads DVKVTQSSRYLVKRTGEKVFLECVQDMDHENMFWYRQDPGLGLRLIYFSYDVKMKEKGDIPEGYSVSREKKERFSLILESASTNQTSMYLCASSLETGVRDEQYFGPGTRLTVT.

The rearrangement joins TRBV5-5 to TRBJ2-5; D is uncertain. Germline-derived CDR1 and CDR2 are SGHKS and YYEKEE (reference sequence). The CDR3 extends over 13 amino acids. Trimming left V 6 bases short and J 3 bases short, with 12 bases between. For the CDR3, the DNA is TGTGCCAGCACCTCCGTCACCGAAGAGACCCAGTACTTC. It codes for CASTSVTEETQYF.

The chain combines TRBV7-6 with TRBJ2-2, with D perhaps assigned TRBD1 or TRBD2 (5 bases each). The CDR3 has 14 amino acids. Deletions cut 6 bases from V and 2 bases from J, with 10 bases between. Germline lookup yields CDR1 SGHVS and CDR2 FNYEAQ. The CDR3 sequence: CASRQDSNTGELFF. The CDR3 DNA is TGTGCCAGCAGACAGGACTCTAACACCGGGGAGCTGTTTTTT. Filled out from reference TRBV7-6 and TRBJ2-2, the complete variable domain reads GAGVSQSPRYKVTKRGQDVALRCDPISGHVSLYWYRQALGQGPEFLTYFNYEAQQDKSGLPNDRFSAERPEGSISTLTIQRTEQRDSAMYRCASRQDSNTGELFFGEGSRLTVL.

The DNA of the CDR3 is TGTGCCAGCAGTCCCGACGAGGGCAATCAGCCCCAGCATTTT. This sequence encodes CASSPDEGNQPQHF. The chain is built from TRBV27 and TRBJ1-5, with D uncertain. The CDR3 totals 14 residues. The germline V gene has CDR1 MNHEY and CDR2 SMNVEV (reference sequence). Trimming took off 5 bases at V and 2 bases at J, with 10 bases between the two ends.

CDR3 nucleotide sequence: TGTGCCAGCAGTTCAAGGGGCAAGGGTGAAAAACTGTTTTTT. Translated, it gives CASSSRGKGEKLFF. The V gene is TRBV2, the J gene TRBJ1-4; tentative D call: TRBD1 (5 bases). The CDR3 has 14 residues. Between the trimmed V and J ends, which lost 5 bases and 7 bases, there was a span of 14 bases. CDR1 and CDR2 (germline): SNHLY, FYNNEI.

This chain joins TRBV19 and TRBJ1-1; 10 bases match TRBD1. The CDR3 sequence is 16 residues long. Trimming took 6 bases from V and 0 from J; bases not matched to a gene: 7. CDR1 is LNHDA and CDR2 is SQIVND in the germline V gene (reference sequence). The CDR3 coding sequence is TGTGCCAGTAGGACTTCGACAGGGGGCCTGAACACTGAAGCTTTCTTT. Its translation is CASRTSTGGLNTEAFF.

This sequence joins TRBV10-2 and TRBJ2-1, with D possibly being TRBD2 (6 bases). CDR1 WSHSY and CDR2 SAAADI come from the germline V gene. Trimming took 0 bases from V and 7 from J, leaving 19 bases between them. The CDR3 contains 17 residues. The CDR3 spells CASSESGIESGENEQFF. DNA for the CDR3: TGCGCCAGCAGTGAGTCTGGGATAGAGTCGGGGGAGAATGAGCAGTTCTTC.